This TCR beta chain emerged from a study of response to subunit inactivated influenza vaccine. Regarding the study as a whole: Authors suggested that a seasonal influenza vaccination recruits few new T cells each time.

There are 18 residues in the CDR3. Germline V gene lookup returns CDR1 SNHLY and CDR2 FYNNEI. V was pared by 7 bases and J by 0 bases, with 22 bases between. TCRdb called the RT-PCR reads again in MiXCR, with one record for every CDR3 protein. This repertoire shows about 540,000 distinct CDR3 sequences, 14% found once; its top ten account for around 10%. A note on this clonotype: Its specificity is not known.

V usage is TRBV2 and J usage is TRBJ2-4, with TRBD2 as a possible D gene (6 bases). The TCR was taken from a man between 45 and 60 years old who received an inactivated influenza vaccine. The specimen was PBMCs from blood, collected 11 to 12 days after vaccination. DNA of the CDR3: TGTGCCAGCACCTCGCCGGGACTCAATAGTCTAGCCAAAAACATTCAGTACTTC. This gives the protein CASTSPGLNSLAKNIQYF.